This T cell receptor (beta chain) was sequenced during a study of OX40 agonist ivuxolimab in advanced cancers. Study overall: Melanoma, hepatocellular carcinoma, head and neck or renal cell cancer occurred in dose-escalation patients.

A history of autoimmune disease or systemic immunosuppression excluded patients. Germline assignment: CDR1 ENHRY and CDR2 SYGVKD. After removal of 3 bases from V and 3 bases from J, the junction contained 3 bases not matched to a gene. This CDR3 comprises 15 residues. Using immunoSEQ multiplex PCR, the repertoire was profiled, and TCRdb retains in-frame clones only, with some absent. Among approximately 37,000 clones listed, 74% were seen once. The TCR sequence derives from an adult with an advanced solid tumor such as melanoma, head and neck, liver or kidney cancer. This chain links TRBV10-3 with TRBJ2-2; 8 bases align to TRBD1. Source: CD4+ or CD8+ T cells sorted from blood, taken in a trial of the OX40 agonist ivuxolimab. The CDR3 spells CAISERTGHTGELFF. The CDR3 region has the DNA TGTGCCATCAGTGAACGGACAGGGCACACCGGGGAGCTGTTTTTT.